The 14 T cell receptor beta chains listed next were all sequenced from one sample in a study of T cells in Graves' hyperthyroidism and ophthalmopathy. Template material for amplifying TCR beta CDR3 regions consisted of RNA transcripts. The HTBI primer set was used in a first-round RT-PCR of the TCR CDR3. TCRdb called the multiplex PCR reads again in MiXCR, with one record for every CDR3 protein. The data contain about 400,000 distinct CDR3 sequences, over 10% of them singletons. Sequencing was carried out using blood. The source is a woman under 30 with Graves' hyperthyroidism.

This clonotype was observed many times. The V gene is TRBV5-1, the J gene TRBJ2-3; perhaps TRBD2 as D (6 bases). Trimming cost V 5 bases and J 9 bases, with 25 bases left between them. Germline V gene sequence: CDR1 SGHRS, CDR2 YFSETQ. The CDR3 loop spans 16 amino acids. DNA for the CDR3: TGCGCCAGCAGTTATTCCGGCGGGAACTCGATAGAGACGCAGTATTTT. It yields the protein CASSYSGGNSIETQYF.

This clonotype was found many times. The chain employs TRBV10-3 and TRBJ2-2; 15 bases match TRBD2. CDR3 length: 17 residues. Per germline, CDR1 ENHRY and CDR2 SYGVKD. The V gene end was trimmed by 0 bases and the J gene end by 6 bases; junction bases not matched to a gene: 2. The CDR3 DNA follows: TGTGCCATCAGTGAGTCCGGACTAGCGGGAGGGCCCGGGGAGCTGTTTTTT. Translating gives CAISESGLAGGPGELFF.

This clonotype appeared many times. The CDR3 sequence is CASSQGQYYGYTF. CDR3 nucleotides: TGTGCCAGCAGCCAGGGACAGTACTATGGCTACACCTTC. V usage is TRBV12-3 or TRBV12-4 and J usage is TRBJ1-2, with 7 bases identical to TRBD1. The CDR3 is 13 amino acids. J was trimmed by 3 bases and V by 6 bases; bases with no gene match: 4.

The sample holds many counts of this clonotype. The rearrangement uses TRBV20-1 and TRBJ1-5, with D possibly matching TRBD1 (5 bases). The CDR3 is made up of 12 amino acids. Germline CDR1 is DFQATT and CDR2 is SNEGSKA (reference sequence). V lost 2 bases and J 6 bases, leaving 8 bases between the germline ends. The CDR3 nucleotides are TGCAGTGCTAGAAAGGGGTTTCAGCCCCAGCATTTT. Its protein is CSARKGFQPQHF.

This clonotype appeared many times. The chain recombines TRBV28 with TRBJ2-1, with 7 positions matching TRBD1. The length of the CDR3 is 15 residues. After removal of 6 bases from V and 0 bases from J, the junction contained 5 bases not matched to a gene. CDR1 and CDR2 from the germline V gene are MDHEN and SYDVKM. In DNA, the CDR3 is TGTGCCAGCAGCTCAGGGGGTCACTCCTACAATGAGCAGTTCTTC. Translated, it gives CASSSGGHSYNEQFF. The full variable domain, with the rest looked up from reference TRBV28 and TRBJ2-1, is DVKVTQSSRYLVKRTGEKVFLECVQDMDHENMFWYRQDPGLGLRLIYFSYDVKMKEKGDIPEGYSVSREKKERFSLILESASTNQTSMYLCASSSGGHSYNEQFFGPGTRLTVL.

Only a few counts were recorded for this clonotype. V usage is TRBV9 and J usage is TRBJ2-5; the D gene could be TRBD1 or TRBD2 (5 bases each). Trimming removed 4 bases from V and 3 bases from J, with 10 bases in between. The germline V gene encodes CDR1 SGDLS and CDR2 YYNGEE. This CDR3 contains 13 residues. CDR3 sequence: CASSSRGEETQYF. Written as DNA, the CDR3 is TGTGCCAGCAGCTCACGGGGCGAAGAGACCCAGTACTTC.

The chain uses TRBV5-1 and TRBJ1-1, with TRBD1 identical over 11 bases. The CDR3 is 15 residues long. Looked up from germline, CDR1 is SGHRS and CDR2 is YFSETQ. J lost 3 bases, V lost 4 bases, and 5 bases had no gene match. CDR3 in DNA: TGCGCCAGCAGCCACGGACAGGGGGCGTACACTGAAGCTTTCTTT. Protein: CASSHGQGAYTEAFF.

This clonotype appeared many times. This chain links TRBV6-2 or TRBV6-3 with TRBJ2-7, with TRBD2 identical over 8 bases. V was clipped by 3 bases and J by 1 base; unmatched bases: 11. Germline V CDR1 and CDR2: MNHEY, SVGEGT. The CDR3 runs 17 residues. The CDR3 spells CASSYWSDVAGSYEQYF. The DNA for the CDR3 is TGTGCCAGCAGTTATTGGTCCGACGTAGCGGGGTCCTACGAGCAGTACTTC.

The rearrangement uses TRBV9 and TRBJ2-1; 10 positions agree with TRBD1. Trimming removed 8 bases from V and 8 bases from J; junction bases left unmatched: 13. Germline loops: CDR1 SGDLS, CDR2 YYNGEE. CDR3 length equals 15 residues. The CDR3 spells CASSRGQGIKDEQFF. DNA of the CDR3: TGTGCCAGTAGTAGGGGACAGGGGATTAAGGATGAGCAGTTCTTC.

This clonotype was picked up many times. The chain links TRBV7-2 to TRBJ1-1; TRBD1 is a possible D gene (5 bases). The CDR3 covers 15 residues. Trimming cost V 5 bases and J 1 base, with 14 bases left between them. Per the germline V gene, CDR1 is SGHTA and CDR2 is FQGNSA. In DNA, the CDR3 is TGTGCCAGCAGCCACGGGGGGGGAAAGAACACTGAAGCTTTCTTT. Amino acid sequence: CASSHGGGKNTEAFF.

At least ten counts were recorded for this clonotype. This chain connects TRBV28 to TRBJ2-1; 12 bases agree with TRBD1. The CDR3 covers 15 residues. With V trimmed by 7 bases and J by 10 bases, 11 bases remained unmatched. Germline loops: CDR1 MDHEN, CDR2 SYDVKM. CDR3 sequence: CASNWGTGGWEEQFF. The CDR3 bases are TGTGCCAGCAATTGGGGGACAGGGGGCTGGGAGGAGCAGTTCTTC.

The chain links TRBV7-9 to TRBJ2-1; 13 bases line up with TRBD2. V trimming: 5 bases; J trimming: 7 bases; junction bases outside the gene matches: 11. Germline lookup yields CDR1 SEHNR and CDR2 FQNEAQ (reference sequence). This CDR3 region has 17 residues. The CDR3: CASSPMGLAGRRNEQFF. The DNA of the CDR3 is TGTGCCAGCAGCCCAATGGGACTAGCGGGGCGGAGGAATGAGCAGTTCTTC.

There are many counts of this clonotype. The genes are TRBV11-2 and TRBJ2-1; D not certain. This CDR3 spans 11 amino acids. Germline loops: CDR1 SGHAT, CDR2 FQNNGV. The ends were cut back, 2 bases at V and 10 bases at J, with 6 bases in the middle. CDR3 DNA sequence: TGTGCCAGCAGCTTATTGGGGGAGCAGTTCTTC. Translated: CASSLLGEQFF. Using reference TRBV11-2 and TRBJ2-1 for the parts outside the CDR3, the full variable domain is EAGVAQSPRYKIIEKRQSVAFWCNPISGHATLYWYQQILGQGPKLLIQFQNNGVVDDSQLPKDRFSAERLKGVDSTLKIQPAKLEDSAVYLCASSLLGEQFFGPGTRLTVL.

This clonotype was counted at least ten times. This chain's CDR3 is CAWSVRTGGGYTF. Written as DNA, the CDR3 is TGTGCCTGGAGTGTACGGACAGGGGGTGGCTACACCTTC. This chain joins TRBV30 and TRBJ1-2; 10 bases are shared with TRBD1. With V trimmed by 0 bases and J by 7 bases, 2 bases remained unmatched. Germline CDR1 is GTSNPN and CDR2 is SVGIG (reference sequence). The CDR3 has 13 amino acids.